This T cell receptor (beta chain) was retrieved from a study of shared clonotypes between healthy human individuals (dated by TCRdb to 2019 to 2021). As for the study more broadly: Three men and a couple of women, aged 18 to 49 years, made up the cohort. Per donor, leukapheresis produced somewhere between about 0.94 and 9 billion PBMCs. For each donor, CD4 naive and CD4 memory were each given three plates, CD8 naive was given two plates, and CD8 memory was given one plate. Blood TCR repertoires of a handful of healthy adults were deeply sequenced to estimate repertoire size and the extent of clonotype sharing between individuals. Libraries were prepared and TCR repertoires were sequenced by different laboratories using diverse techniques, in order to increase sequencing depth and limit assay-specific biases.

The donors were healthy, HIV-negative adults with no recently reported acute infections or vaccinations. Only Caucasian adults living in Nashville, Tennessee, USA were represented among the donors. Magnetic negative selection was used to enrich CD4+ T cells, after which naive cells were positively selected on CD45RA and the negative fraction became the memory subset. After blood collection by leukapheresis, PBMCs were isolated using Ficoll-Histopaque density gradient centrifugation and then cryopreserved in the vapor phase of liquid nitrogen. Analytical flow cytometry was used to check the purity and quantity of every magnetically sorted T cell population. From each sorted fraction, genomic DNA was isolated and quantified by UV absorbance on a Nanodrop 2000c. Per the germline V gene, MDHEN is the CDR1 and SYDVKM is the CDR2. The germline V end is reduced by 4 bases and the J end by 3 bases; junction bases left unmatched: 3. The CDR3 contains 13 residues, cysteine and phenylalanine counted. Only CDR3 DNA remains: 39 bases, in frame from the first base.

The study at large found these results: Across a handful of donors, about 5% of naive CD4, over 3% of naive CD8, under 2.5% of memory CD4, and approximately 0.4% of memory CD8 clonotypes were shared. Based on pairwise subsampling, the degree of clonotype sharing among donors was expected to be affected by sequencing depth. Clonotypes shared by all four sorted-subset donors showed higher generation probabilities than non-shared clonotypes. The small number of donors limited the genetic and exposure-history diversity represented. Sampling was limited to blood, and TCR repertoires in tissue likely differ from TCR repertoires in blood. Naive subsets generally had larger estimated clonotype richness than memory subsets. Rarefaction of sorted-subset datasets indicated incomplete sequencing despite the large sequencing depth.

Using the deep immunoSEQ assay, multiplex PCR amplified TCR CDR3 regions from genomic DNA. Genomic DNA extracted from each cell subset was distributed evenly over all wells of several immunoSEQ 96-well plates, and each plate served as one replicate. For sorted subsets, around 0.2 ug genomic DNA, equal to tens of thousands of T cell genomes, was loaded into each replicate PCR. Purified libraries were measured with a Qubit 3.0 fluorometer, size-checked on a Bioanalyzer 2100, and measured again with the KAPA Library Quantification kit. Every immunoSEQ 96-well plate was sequenced on a separate single-read 150-cycle Illumina NextSeq 550 flow cell. On the study's bioinformatics: Because only junctional sequences without quality scores were contained in the immunoSEQ output, filtering matching that applied to full-length reads could not be performed. Sequences were annotated with PyIR, a Python wrapper for IgBLAST v1.9, using IMGT germline references to assign V/J genes and CDR3. Reads were removed for weak V/J assignments (E-value above 1e-6), missing CDR3, stop codons, out-of-frame junctions, or ambiguous translated residues. V3J clonotypes were defined by identical inferred V gene, J gene, and CDR3 amino acid sequence. Percentage overlap between repertoires was computed as shared unique clonotypes divided by the size of the smaller repertoire. RTK rarefaction, the Chao1 estimator, and Recon v2.1 estimates of unobserved clonotypes were used to assess repertoire richness. Generation probabilities for all TCRbeta clonotypes obtained by the gDNA method from several donors were computed using OLGA. Here the immuneACCESS table is served through TCRdb, limited to in-frame sequences with V and J called. Missing clones are a known gap in these copies; in checked studies unresolved V genes cover under half, and the rest lacks a known reason. D and trimming come from the DNA, and the V and J calls and clone size come from that table. This sample holds over a million clones; 95% to 99% were observed only once. The ten largest clonotypes hold approximately 0.44% of the sample.

Notes on this clone: It has no known antigen specificity. No base-level quality is on record; no much larger clone is a single base apart.

The clonotype was recovered from a man between 25 and 39 years old in good health. The sequence links TRBV28 to TRBJ2-7; TRBD1 lines up with 7 middle nucleotides. What was sequenced was naive CD4+ T cells sorted from blood. This specimen's cell subset or site label, per the study, means: CD45RA+ positively selected. The DNA reads as follows: TGTGCCAGCAGTTGGACAGGAGTCTACGAGCAGTACTTC. The encoded protein is CASSWTGVYEQYF.